These 26 T cell receptor beta chains share one sample of origin, sequenced in a study of blood T cell repertoires in COVID-19. This table comes from immunoSEQ multiplex PCR, and its TCRdb copy is limited to in-frame clones, with some not included. The sample shows some 230,000 clones, 70% to 85% of them seen only once. Material: PBMCs or T cells enriched from blood (not recorded which). Receptor source: a man in his forties or fifties who had recovered from COVID-19.

The chain is built from TRBV5-5 and TRBJ1-6; possibly TRBD1 for D (6 bases). The CDR3 totals 14 residues. V was trimmed by 0 bases and J by 7 bases, leaving 8 bases between them. Germline CDR1 SGHKS, CDR2 YYEKEE (reference sequence). The CDR3, as DNA: TGTGCCAGCAGCTTGGCACAGGGAAATTCACCCCTCCACTTT. Protein sequence: CASSLAQGNSPLHF.

The genes are TRBV7-2 and TRBJ2-1; D perhaps matches TRBD2 (6 bases). This CDR3 contains 16 residues. Germline assignment: CDR1 SGHTA and CDR2 FQGNSA. V lost 5 bases and J 3 bases, leaving 17 bases between the germline ends. CDR3: CASSHYGSGGYNEQFF. The CDR3 bases are TGTGCCAGCAGCCACTACGGGAGTGGGGGCTACAATGAGCAGTTCTTC.

The rearrangement joins TRBV3-1 (or the pseudogene TRBV3-2) to TRBJ1-4, with D perhaps matching TRBD1 (6 bases). Germline V gives CDR1 LGHDT, CDR2 YNNKEL (reference sequence). Trimming shortened V by 0 bases and J by 8 bases, and 19 bases separated the two germline ends. This CDR3 comprises 17 residues. The CDR3 sequence is CASSQERMTGDREKLFF. The CDR3 nucleotides read TGTGCCAGCAGCCAAGAGAGGATGACAGGTGATAGGGAAAAACTGTTTTTT.

This rearrangement joins TRBV18 to TRBJ2-7; TRBD1 agrees at 7 bases. The CDR3 length is 13 residues. The germline CDR1 and CDR2 sequences are KGHSH and LQKENI. Losses at the gene ends were 6 bases for V and 2 bases for J; bases not matched to a gene: 4. The CDR3 spells CASSTGDTYEQYF. Written as DNA, the CDR3 is TGTGCCAGCTCCACAGGGGACACCTACGAGCAGTACTTC.

There are many counts of this clone. The chain recombines TRBV28 with TRBJ1-2; the D is unclear. This CDR3 contains 15 residues. The germline V and J ends were trimmed by 5 bases and 2 bases, with 15 bases remaining between them. Germline loops: CDR1 MDHEN, CDR2 SYDVKM. Written as DNA, the CDR3 is TGTGCCAGCAGTCCGTGGACTGCAAAGAACTATGGCTACACCTTC. Its translation: CASSPWTAKNYGYTF.

The V call is TRBV25-1, the J call TRBJ1-1; TRBD1 aligns across 8 bases. V was clipped by 2 bases and J by 3 bases; unmatched bases: 5. The CDR3 sequence is 15 residues long. Looked up from germline, CDR1 is MGHDK and CDR2 is SYGVNS. CDR3 bases: TGTGCCAGCAGTGAAATAGGACAGGGTGACACTGAAGCTTTCTTT. Translating gives CASSEIGQGDTEAFF.

The chain has TRBV7-2 and TRBJ1-5; 9 bases map to TRBD1. The length of the CDR3 is 15 residues. Germline trimming cut 7 bases from V and 5 bases from J; bases unmatched to any gene: 9. The germline gives CDR1 SGHTA, CDR2 FQGNSA. The CDR3 bases are TGTGCCAGCACAAGGGGACAGGGTATAGATCAGCCCCAGCATTTT. As protein: CASTRGQGIDQPQHF.

The chain couples TRBV12-3 or TRBV12-4 to TRBJ1-1; D may be TRBD1 (5 bases). There are 13 residues in the CDR3. V was trimmed by 3 bases and J by 8 bases, leaving 13 bases between them. CDR3 nucleotides: TGTGCCAGCAGTTTTTTTCGGCAGGGCGAAGCTTTCTTT. It translates to CASSFFRQGEAFF.

This clone came up a few times. The gene calls are TRBV7-3 and TRBJ2-5; no reliable D call. The germline V and J ends were trimmed by 1 base and 5 bases, with 11 bases remaining between them. The CDR3 covers 14 residues. Germline V CDR1 and CDR2: SGHTA, FQGTGA. CDR3 amino acids: CASSLITRWETQYF. Here the CDR3 DNA reads TGTGCCAGCAGCTTAATAACCAGATGGGAGACCCAGTACTTC. Full variable domain (missing parts from reference TRBV7-3 and TRBJ2-5): GAGVSQTPSNKVTEKGKYVELRCDPISGHTALYWYRQSLGQGPEFLIYFQGTGAADDSGLPNDRFFAVRPEGSVSTLKIQRTERGDSAVYLCASSLITRWETQYFGPGTRLLVL.

Only one count was recorded for this clone. The gene calls are TRBV2 and TRBJ1-4; tentative D call: TRBD1 (5 bases). CDR3 length: 16 amino acids. The V gene lost 5 bases and the J gene lost 6 bases, with 19 bases spanning the gap. Germline CDR1 and CDR2: SNHLY and FYNNEI. CDR3 in amino acids: CASSYQGGVGDEKLFF. The CDR3 region has the DNA TGTGCCAGCAGTTACCAGGGTGGCGTTGGAGATGAAAAACTGTTTTTT.

The CDR3 DNA follows: TGTGCCAGCAGCCAAGTCGCGGGGGAGTACAATGAGCAGTTCTTC. Translated: CASSQVAGEYNEQFF. The chain links TRBV4-2 to TRBJ2-1; 7 nucleotides agree with TRBD2. The CDR3 sequence is 15 residues long. Trimming removed 1 base from V and 4 bases from J; junction bases left unmatched: 4. CDR1 and CDR2 (germline): LGHNA, YNFKEQ.

The V call is TRBV7-2, the J call TRBJ2-2; 10 bases map to TRBD2. This CDR3 contains 15 residues. CDR1 is SGHTA, CDR2 FQGNSA, per germline. Trimming removed 5 bases from V and 5 bases from J; junction bases left unmatched: 5. The CDR3 loop is CASSQELAGTGELFF. The CDR3 DNA sequence: TGTGCCAGCAGCCAGGAACTAGCGGGGACCGGGGAGCTGTTTTTT.

The gene calls are TRBV7-9 and TRBJ2-2, with D tentatively TRBD2 (6 bases). The CDR3 length is 15 residues. The V and J ends lost 5 bases and 5 bases respectively, with 15 bases between them. Germline V lookup: CDR1 SEHNR, CDR2 FQNEAQ (reference sequence). CDR3 amino acids: CASSAGSGYTGELFF. In DNA, the CDR3 is TGTGCCAGCAGCGCGGGGTCCGGGTATACCGGGGAGCTGTTTTTT. The whole variable domain, remainder taken from reference TRBV7-9 and TRBJ2-2, is DTGVSQNPRHKITKRGQNVTFRCDPISEHNRLYWYRQTLGQGPEFLTYFQNEAQLEKSRLLSDRFSAERPKGSFSTLEIQRTEQGDSAMYLCASSAGSGYTGELFFGEGSRLTVL.

The chain recombines TRBV7-9 with TRBJ1-1; 7 nucleotides agree with TRBD1. Per the germline V gene, CDR1 is SEHNR and CDR2 is FQNEAQ (reference sequence). Unmatched junction bases numbered 15, after V lost 8 bases and J lost 6 bases. The CDR3 loop spans 15 amino acids. CDR3 coding DNA: TGTGCCAGCCGCGACCCCGCGAGGGGGCATCCTGAAGCTTTCTTT. This gives the protein CASRDPARGHPEAFF. Full variable domain (rest looked up from reference TRBV7-9 and TRBJ1-1): DTGVSQNPRHKITKRGQNVTFRCDPISEHNRLYWYRQTLGQGPEFLTYFQNEAQLEKSRLLSDRFSAERPKGSFSTLEIQRTEQGDSAMYLCASRDPARGHPEAFFGQGTRLTVV.

This rearrangement joins TRBV12-3 or TRBV12-4 to TRBJ1-1; a possible D gene is TRBD1 (6 bases). Trimming took 5 bases from V and 0 from J, leaving 7 bases between them. The CDR3 has 13 amino acids. CDR3 sequence: CASSGQLNTEAFF. In DNA, the CDR3 is TGTGCCAGCAGTGGACAGTTGAACACTGAAGCTTTCTTT.

This chain joins TRBV7-3 and TRBJ2-3; TRBD2 agrees at 14 bases. This CDR3 has 19 residues. Trimming at V came to 3 bases and at J to 0 bases, leaving 8 bases not matched to a gene. Germline V lookup: CDR1 SGHTA, CDR2 FQGTGA. CDR3 bases: TGTGCCAGCAGCTTCCGGGGGACTAGCGGGGGATTCAGCACAGATACGCAGTATTTT. It encodes CASSFRGTSGGFSTDTQYF.

The chain carries TRBV11-2 and TRBJ2-5; D ambiguous. The V gene's germline CDR1 is SGHAT and CDR2 FQNNGV. Trimming removed 5 bases at V and 4 bases at J, with 5 bases between. The CDR3 has 11 amino acids. CDR3 sequence reads: CASSLLETQYF. CDR3 bases: TGTGCCAGCAGCCTTTTAGAGACCCAGTACTTC. Supplemented by reference TRBV11-2 and TRBJ2-5, the full variable domain reads EAGVAQSPRYKIIEKRQSVAFWCNPISGHATLYWYQQILGQGPKLLIQFQNNGVVDDSQLPKDRFSAERLKGVDSTLKIQPAKLEDSAVYLCASSLLETQYFGPGTRLLVL.

The chain joins TRBV2 to TRBJ2-6; D remains ambiguous. The CDR3 is made up of 14 amino acids. Trimming stripped 7 bases from V and 0 bases from J, with 7 bases between. Germline V gene data show CDR1 as SNHLY and CDR2 as FYNNEI. The CDR3, as DNA: TGTGCCAGCACACGGTCCTCTGGGGCCAACGTCCTGACTTTC. This translates into CASTRSSGANVLTF. Combining the CDR3 with reference TRBV2 and TRBJ2-6 gives the whole variable domain EPEVTQTPSHQVTQMGQEVILRCVPISNHLYFYWYRQILGQKVEFLVSFYNNEISEKSEIFDDQFSVERPDGSNFTLKIRSTKLEDSAMYFCASTRSSGANVLTFGAGSRLTVL.

The V call is TRBV6-1, the J call TRBJ1-2; perhaps TRBD1 as D (5 bases). The CDR3 runs 14 residues. V lost 1 base and J 4 bases, leaving 10 bases between the germline ends. Germline CDR1 MNHNS, CDR2 SASEGT. CDR3: CASSEGGTVYGYTF. CDR3 sequence (DNA): TGTGCCAGCAGTGAAGGAGGGACTGTCTATGGCTACACCTTC.

The chain has TRBV2 and TRBJ1-1; 7 bases fit TRBD1. The ends lost 6 bases at V and 2 bases at J; junction bases unmatched: 6. Germline CDR1 SNHLY, CDR2 FYNNEI. CDR3 length: 14 residues. The CDR3 is CASRLQGGNTEAFF. CDR3 DNA sequence: TGTGCCAGCAGGCTCCAGGGGGGTAACACTGAAGCTTTCTTT.

V gene TRBV28 combines with J gene TRBJ1-2, with TRBD1 as a possible D gene (5 bases). The V gene's germline CDR1 is MDHEN and CDR2 SYDVKM. The CDR3 contains 14 residues. Trimming took 7 bases from V and 3 from J, leaving 15 bases between them. DNA of the CDR3: TGTGCCAGCAACGTTCCCGGGGACTACTATGGCTACACCTTC. Translating gives CASNVPGDYYGYTF.

The rearrangement uses TRBV7-8 and TRBJ2-7; 8 positions agree with TRBD1. Trimming at V came to 2 bases and at J to 4 bases, leaving 4 bases not matched to a gene. The CDR3 loop spans 14 amino acids. Germline CDR1 reads SGHVS; CDR2 reads FQNEAQ. For the CDR3, the DNA is TGTGCCAGCAGCTTATTTAACAGGGGGTACGAGCAGTACTTC. Translation: CASSLFNRGYEQYF.

J is TRBJ1-5 and V is TRBV24-1; TRBD1 matches at 9 bases. The germline gives CDR1 KGHDR, CDR2 SFDVKD. The CDR3 runs to 13 residues. The trim removed 6 bases at V and 5 bases at J, leaving 1 base unmatched. CDR3 nucleotides: TGTGCCACCAGTCGACAGGGGGATCAGCCCCAGCATTTT. It encodes CATSRQGDQPQHF.

This sequence joins TRBV7-3 and TRBJ1-2; possible D gene TRBD1, 5 bases. Germline CDR1 SGHTA, CDR2 FQGTGA. CDR3 size: 13 residues. Between the trimmed V and J ends, which lost 2 bases and 9 bases, there was a span of 13 bases. CDR3 sequence: CASSLGAGESYTF. The CDR3 DNA is TGTGCCAGCAGCTTAGGGGCAGGCGAGAGCTACACCTTC.

The chain joins TRBV19 to TRBJ1-3; no definite D call. V shed 3 bases and J shed 6 bases, with 15 bases lying between them. Per the germline V gene, CDR1 is LNHDA and CDR2 is SQIVND (reference sequence). CDR3 length equals 15 residues. CDR3 region: CASSIAPTAPNTIYF. The DNA of the CDR3 is TGTGCCAGTAGTATTGCTCCCACAGCCCCAAACACCATATATTTT.

J is TRBJ1-5 and V is TRBV19; a weak D match, TRBD1 (6 bases). Germline V gene data show CDR1 as LNHDA and CDR2 as SQIVND (reference sequence). Trimming cost V 7 bases and J 5 bases, with 12 bases left between them. CDR3 size: 13 residues. CDR3 sequence (DNA): TGTGCCAGTAACGGGGACAACCATCAGCCCCAGCATTTT. Translating it yields CASNGDNHQPQHF.